The clone carrying this T cell receptor (beta chain) came up a few times. In the source study's methods: Counts of nucleated cells, estimated from reference gene primer amplification, were obtained. Using immunoSEQ multiplex PCR, the repertoire was profiled, and TCRdb retains in-frame clones only, with some absent. V and J calls and clone size are as listed in that table; D and trimming were resolved from the DNA. The data hold over 120,000 clones, with around 85% observed a single time. The data originate from a study of blood T cell repertoires in COVID-19. As for the study in general: T cells, B-cell-depleted T cells, or PBMCs supplied cDNA or gDNA.

V lost 8 bases, J lost 1 base, and 12 bases lay in between. From germline, CDR1 is LNHDA and CDR2 SQIVND (reference sequence). CDR3 length: 14 amino acids. Cohort 3 recovery required two negative PCRs, clearance, or symptom resolution. Sequences were obtained from PBMCs or T cells enriched from blood (not recorded which). The V gene is TRBV19, the J gene TRBJ1-5; D is possibly TRBD1 (5 bases). The origin of this receptor is a man aged 50 to 60 who had recovered from COVID-19. CDR3 nucleotides: TGTGCCAGTCAGGACACGTCGAGCAATCAGCCCCAGCATTTT. Amino acid sequence: CASQDTSSNQPQHF.